The next 26 T cell receptor beta chains were all read from a single sample in a study of T cells after yellow fever vaccination. One entry per CDR3 protein, called by TCRdb with MiXCR from the 5' RACE reads. The profile shows some 400,000 distinct CDR3 sequences, 6% to 8% of them singletons. This sample comprised PBMCs, obtained 5 days after the yellow fever booster vaccination. Receptors originate from a man younger than 40 who received the YFV17D yellow fever vaccine.

The chain links TRBV14 to TRBJ2-7; the match to TRBD2 covers 9 bases. This CDR3 is built from 16 residues. Germline lookup yields CDR1 SGHDN and CDR2 FVKESK. Unmatched junction bases numbered 6, after V lost 0 bases and J lost 3 bases. In DNA form, the CDR3 reads TGTGCCAGCAGCCAAGAAATGCTAGCGGGGCACTACGAGCAGTACTTC. This codes for CASSQEMLAGHYEQYF.

The rearrangement joins TRBV11-2 to TRBJ2-3, with TRBD2 matching over 14 bases. Germline assignment: CDR1 SGHAT and CDR2 FQNNGV. Trimming cost V 5 bases and J 5 bases; bases outside gene matches: 15. There are 19 residues in the CDR3. CDR3: CASSLPPRLAGGRVDTQYF. In DNA form, the CDR3 reads TGTGCCAGCAGCCTCCCCCCCCGACTAGCGGGAGGGCGAGTAGATACGCAGTATTTT.

This clonotype has just a few counts. The J gene is TRBJ2-7, the V gene TRBV12-3 or TRBV12-4, with TRBD2 matching 12 bases. The V and J ends lost 3 bases and 3 bases, in that order; junction bases with no gene match: 3. This CDR3 has 15 residues. In DNA form, the CDR3 reads TGTGCCAGCAGTTTTCGGACTAGCGGGGTCTACGAGCAGTACTTC. Amino acid sequence: CASSFRTSGVYEQYF.

This clonotype has at least ten counts. The V call is TRBV7-2, the J call TRBJ2-7; unclear D gene. V was trimmed by 1 base and J by 4 bases, leaving 8 bases between them. Per the germline V gene, CDR1 is SGHTA and CDR2 is FQGNSA. The length of the CDR3 is 13 residues. The CDR3 DNA is TGTGCCAGCAGCTTAGAATCCCTATACGAGCAGTACTTC. It encodes CASSLESLYEQYF. The full variable domain, its missing parts supplied by reference TRBV7-2 and TRBJ2-7, is GAGVSQSPSNKVTEKGKDVELRCDPISGHTALYWYRQSLGQGLEFLIYFQGNSAPDKSGLPSDRFSAERTGGSVSTLTIQRTQQEDSAVYLCASSLESLYEQYFGPGTRLTVT.

The V call is TRBV8-2, the J call TRBJ2-7; the table names TRBD1, a call not compared with the DNA. TRBV8-2 is classified as a pseudogene. CDR3 size: 13 residues. For the CDR3, the DNA is TGTGCCAGCAGCCCGGGGGACAACTACGAGCAGTACTTC. Amino acid sequence: CASSPGDNYEQYF.

This clonotype was picked up a small number of times. The chain employs TRBV2 and TRBJ2-1, with D hard to call. With 8 bases removed from V and 1 base from J, the gap between germline ends came to 12 bases. CDR3 size: 14 residues. CDR1 is SNHLY and CDR2 is FYNNEI in the germline V gene. CDR3 in DNA: TGTGCCAGCTTCGGCGAGGAGTCCTACAATGAGCAGTTCTTC. Translating gives CASFGEESYNEQFF.

The chain employs TRBV30 and TRBJ1-2, with D uncertain. Germline CDR1 and CDR2: GTSNPN and SVGIG (reference sequence). CDR3 length: 13 amino acids. Trimming removed 0 bases at V and 8 bases at J, with 13 bases between. The CDR3 here is CAWSVQTGIGYTF. The CDR3 bases are TGTGCCTGGAGTGTACAGACGGGAATCGGCTACACCTTC.

The chain carries TRBV6-5 and TRBJ2-4; possible D gene TRBD1, 5 bases. Germline V lookup: CDR1 MNHEY, CDR2 SVGAGI. Trimming cost V 7 bases and J 4 bases, with 11 bases left between them. CDR3 length equals 13 residues. CDR3: CASTLQDKNIQYF. The CDR3 region has the DNA TGTGCCAGCACGTTACAGGATAAAAACATTCAGTACTTC.

The chain joins TRBV14 to TRBJ1-2; D uncertain. The CDR3 totals 15 residues. CDR1 and CDR2 (germline): SGHDN, FVKESK. The ends were cut back, 0 bases at V and 8 bases at J, with 16 bases in the middle. The CDR3 is CASSQDRPGSGGYTF. CDR3 in DNA: TGTGCCAGCAGCCAAGATCGGCCGGGATCCGGAGGCTACACCTTC.

This clonotype was seen more than once but under ten times. V and J are TRBV7-6 and TRBJ1-3; 7 nucleotides agree with TRBD1. Germline V gene data show CDR1 as SGHVS and CDR2 as FNYEAQ. This CDR3 has 13 residues. The V and J ends lost 5 bases and 10 bases, in that order; junction bases with no gene match: 8. CDR3: CASSRGQPGTIYF. The CDR3, as DNA: TGTGCCAGCAGCCGGGGACAGCCGGGTACCATATATTTT.

This clonotype was seen at least ten times. V usage is TRBV20-1 and J usage is TRBJ2-7, with 7 positions matching TRBD2. Germline V CDR1 and CDR2: DFQATT, SNEGSKA (reference sequence). This CDR3 comprises 14 residues. V gave up 6 bases and J gave up 2 bases; unmatched junction bases: 10. CDR3 nucleotide sequence: TGCAGTGCAAACGGACTAGGAGTTACCTACGAGCAGTACTTC. Its protein is CSANGLGVTYEQYF.

The chain carries TRBV20-1 and TRBJ2-3; D tentatively reads TRBD1 or TRBD2 (5 bases each). This CDR3 is built from 12 residues. The ends were cut back, 5 bases at V and 7 bases at J, with 13 bases in the middle. Germline CDR1 and CDR2: DFQATT and SNEGSKA (reference sequence). CDR3 residues: CSAHGGVYTQYF. The CDR3 DNA is TGCAGTGCTCATGGGGGAGTTTATACGCAGTATTTT.

This clonotype has only a few counts. This chain links TRBV30 with TRBJ2-1; D possibly corresponds to TRBD1 (5 bases). Germline values: CDR1 GTSNPN, CDR2 SVGIG (reference sequence). V lost 0 bases and J lost 6, with 6 bases in between. The CDR3 runs 12 residues. CDR3 nucleotide sequence: TGTGCCTGGAGTGTTAGGGGCAATGAGCAGTTCTTC. Protein sequence: CAWSVRGNEQFF.

The table lists this clonotype with many counts. The chain recombines TRBV12-3 or TRBV12-4 with TRBJ2-3; D call uncertain. V lost 7 bases and J lost 1, with 9 bases in between. CDR3 length equals 13 residues. The CDR3 sequence: CASMRQGTDTQYF. CDR3 nucleotides: TGTGCCAGCATGAGGCAGGGCACAGATACGCAGTATTTT.

In its sample, this clonotype was seen many times. The chain recombines TRBV15 with TRBJ2-7, with D possibly matching TRBD2 (6 bases). V dropped 0 bases and J dropped 6 bases, with 18 bases sitting between them. CDR3 length equals 16 residues. The germline gives CDR1 LNHNV, CDR2 YYDKDF (reference sequence). The CDR3 reads CATSRDPSGRGIEQYF. The CDR3 DNA follows: TGTGCCACCAGCAGAGATCCGAGCGGGCGCGGGATCGAGCAGTACTTC.

This clonotype was counted a few times. V is TRBV24-1 and J is TRBJ1-5, with 10 bases that match TRBD1. CDR1 and CDR2 (germline): KGHDR, SFDVKD. The CDR3 runs 16 residues. Trimming cost V 4 bases and J 6 bases; bases outside gene matches: 8. CDR3 region: CATSDPRDRGGQPQHF. The CDR3 DNA reads TGTGCCACCAGTGACCCCCGGGACAGGGGAGGTCAGCCCCAGCATTTT.

A few counts support this clonotype. The J gene is TRBJ2-3, the V gene TRBV28; D perhaps matches TRBD1 (6 bases). The CDR3 consists of 15 residues. The V end lost 6 bases, the J end lost 2 bases, and 15 bases lay between the germline ends. CDR1 is MDHEN and CDR2 is SYDVKM in the germline V gene. The CDR3 loop is CASSPPGQNTDTQYF. CDR3 in DNA: TGTGCCAGCAGCCCCCCCGGACAGAACACAGATACGCAGTATTTT. Supplemented by reference TRBV28 and TRBJ2-3, the full variable domain reads DVKVTQSSRYLVKRTGEKVFLECVQDMDHENMFWYRQDPGLGLRLIYFSYDVKMKEKGDIPEGYSVSREKKERFSLILESASTNQTSMYLCASSPPGQNTDTQYFGPGTRLTVL.

This clonotype has ten or more counts. V gene TRBV30 combines with J gene TRBJ2-4; the match to TRBD2 covers 13 bases. V shed 2 bases, J shed 3 bases, and the junction held 13 bases outside the gene matches. Per germline, CDR1 GTSNPN and CDR2 SVGIG (reference sequence). This CDR3 contains 19 residues. Written as DNA, the CDR3 is TGTGCCTGGAGTCGATCCCGGACTAGCGGGAGAGGGGGCAAAAACATTCAGTACTTC. Amino acids: CAWSRSRTSGRGGKNIQYF.

This clonotype was observed a handful of times. The V call is TRBV7-9, the J call TRBJ2-5; 15 bases match TRBD2. CDR1 and CDR2 from the germline V gene are SEHNR and FQNEAQ (reference sequence). The CDR3 length is 17 residues. V gave up 1 base and J gave up 4 bases; unmatched junction bases: 4. CDR3 nucleotides: TGTGCCAGCAGCTTAGGTACGGGACTAGCGGGAGGAGAGACCCAGTACTTC. It translates to CASSLGTGLAGGETQYF.

The J gene is TRBJ2-1, the V gene TRBV15; the D is unclear. V lost 1 base and J lost 0, with 10 bases in between. The V gene's germline CDR1 is LNHNV and CDR2 YYDKDF (reference sequence). This CDR3 comprises 16 residues. The CDR3 reads CATSRGLGSSYNEQFF. CDR3 nucleotide sequence: TGTGCCACCAGCAGAGGTCTAGGTAGCTCCTACAATGAGCAGTTCTTC.

V usage is TRBV6-1 and J usage is TRBJ2-5; TRBD1 or TRBD2 may be the D gene (5 bases each). Trimming took off 4 bases at V and 4 bases at J, with 16 bases between the two ends. Germline lookup yields CDR1 MNHNS and CDR2 SASEGT. The CDR3 is 15 amino acids. CDR3 amino acids: CASSGEGRMAETQYF. CDR3 bases: TGTGCCAGCAGTGGCGAGGGGCGGATGGCAGAGACCCAGTACTTC.

The chain links TRBV12-3 or TRBV12-4 to TRBJ1-1; tentative D call: TRBD1 (6 bases). Trimming shortened V by 5 bases and J by 2 bases, and 12 bases separated the two germline ends. The CDR3 consists of 14 residues. The CDR3 protein is CASSETGSNTEAFF. The CDR3, as DNA: TGTGCCAGCAGTGAAACAGGGAGCAACACTGAAGCTTTCTTT.

In this sample, this clonotype turned up many times. The CDR3 spells CASSPLGGSYEQYF. In DNA, the CDR3 is TGTGCCAGCTCACCCCTTGGGGGGTCCTACGAGCAGTACTTC. The chain uses TRBV18 and TRBJ2-7; tentatively, D is TRBD2 (6 bases). The CDR3 is 14 amino acids. Trimming removed 3 bases at V and 1 base at J, with 10 bases between. The V gene's germline CDR1 is KGHSH and CDR2 LQKENI. The full variable domain, in which reference TRBV18 and TRBJ2-7 provide the parts outside the CDR3, is NAGVMQNPRHLVRRRGQEARLRCSPMKGHSHVYWYRQLPEEGLKFMVYLQKENIIDESGMPKERFSAEFPKEGPSILRIQQVVRGDSAAYFCASSPLGGSYEQYFGPGTRLTVT.

The sample holds many counts of this clonotype. The chain is built from TRBV30 and TRBJ2-7; 9 bases are a match to TRBD1. Germline loops: CDR1 GTSNPN, CDR2 SVGIG (reference sequence). This CDR3 comprises 17 residues. V was clipped by 3 bases and J by 4 bases; unmatched bases: 16. The CDR3 spells CAWSVGGWGQGGYEQYF. The DNA of the CDR3 is TGTGCCTGGAGCGTAGGAGGCTGGGGACAGGGAGGTTACGAGCAGTACTTC.

This clonotype has just a few counts. The chain recombines TRBV19 with TRBJ2-3, with 8 bases lining up with TRBD2. Germline loops: CDR1 LNHDA, CDR2 SQIVND (reference sequence). CDR3 size: 16 residues. V lost 4 bases to trimming and J lost 3 bases; unmatched junction nucleotides: 9. CDR3 in DNA: TGTGCCAGTAGTACCAGAGCGGGAGTTCTTACAGATACGCAGTATTTT. Protein sequence: CASSTRAGVLTDTQYF.

This clonotype was seen only a few times. The genes are TRBV6-5 and TRBJ2-7; D is uncertain. Germline-derived CDR1 and CDR2 are MNHEY and SVGAGI. The CDR3 totals 16 residues. Trimming left V 2 bases short and J 0 bases short, with 14 bases between. CDR3 protein: CASSYTLRVRSYEQYF. The DNA for the CDR3 is TGTGCCAGCAGTTACACCCTCCGGGTACGCTCCTACGAGCAGTACTTC.